One sample yielded the 28 T cell receptor beta chains listed below, sequenced in a study of blood T cell repertoires in COVID-19. The repertoire was sequenced with immunoSEQ multiplex PCR; TCRdb's copy has only in-frame clones and lacks some. Counted here are around 84,000 clones, just under 80% occurring once; the ten biggest clones make up around 33%. The sequencing input was peripheral blood. These receptor sequences come from a man aged 55-75 years with COVID-19, enrolled during active disease.

The chain uses TRBV6-2 or TRBV6-3 and TRBJ2-1; 7 positions match TRBD2. CDR1 MNHEY and CDR2 SVGEGT come from the germline V gene. V shed 0 bases and J 0 bases; nucleotides not matched to a gene: 8. The CDR3 is made up of 18 amino acids. The CDR3 protein is CASSYSNGGGSSYNEQFF. The CDR3 nucleotides are TGTGCCAGCAGTTACTCGAATGGAGGCGGGAGCTCCTACAATGAGCAGTTCTTC.

This clone was seen a single time. The V call is TRBV19, the J call TRBJ1-5, with 7 positions matching TRBD1. V shed 5 bases and J 4 bases; nucleotides not matched to a gene: 5. The CDR3 runs 14 residues. Germline V CDR1 and CDR2: LNHDA, SQIVND (reference sequence). The CDR3 DNA reads TGTGCCAGTAGTGCAGGGACAGTTAATCAGCCCCAGCATTTT. Its protein product is CASSAGTVNQPQHF.

The chain employs TRBV9 and TRBJ2-1; 10 bases agree with TRBD1. Germline CDR1 and CDR2: SGDLS and YYNGEE. V shed 4 bases, J shed 6 bases, and the junction held 7 bases outside the gene matches. This CDR3 contains 15 residues. The CDR3 DNA is TGTGCCAGCAGCACCAGACAGGGGGCTGGCAATGAGCAGTTCTTC. It yields the protein CASSTRQGAGNEQFF.

The chain uses TRBV5-6 and TRBJ2-7, with D possibly TRBD2 on 5 matching bases. The V gene lost 4 bases and the J gene lost 3 bases, with 11 bases spanning the gap. Germline CDR1 SGHDT, CDR2 YYEEEE. This CDR3 has 13 residues. The CDR3 DNA sequence: TGTGCCAGCAGCGTATCCCGGGGCTACGAGCAGTACTTC. It is translated as CASSVSRGYEQYF.

The chain is built from TRBV5-1 and TRBJ2-3; no clear D gene. The CDR3 contains 14 residues. V was trimmed by 4 bases and J by 6 bases, leaving 15 bases between them. CDR1 SGHRS and CDR2 YFSETQ come from the germline V gene. The CDR3 DNA is TGCGCCAGCAGCCCAATCTCATTGAGGGATACGCAGTATTTT. Its translation: CASSPISLRDTQYF.

This sequence joins TRBV6-5 and TRBJ1-5; D possibly corresponds to TRBD1 (6 bases). CDR3 size: 15 residues. In germline, CDR1 is MNHEY, CDR2 SVGAGI. Between the trimmed V and J ends, which lost 7 bases and 3 bases, there was a span of 16 bases. The CDR3 DNA reads as TGTGCCAGCAAAGGGTCAGGGGCCACCAATCAGCCCCAGCATTTT. Translation: CASKGSGATNQPQHF.

The chain joins TRBV12-3 or TRBV12-4 to TRBJ2-3, with 7 bases that match TRBD1. The CDR3 length is 13 residues. V lost 8 bases, J lost 4 bases, and 6 bases stayed unmatched. The CDR3 loop reads CASSTGVADTQYF. The DNA of the CDR3 is TGTGCCAGCTCAACAGGGGTGGCAGATACGCAGTATTTT.

This CDR3 is CASSPGGQGDYGYTF. In nucleotides, the CDR3 is TGTGCCAGCTCACCGGGGGGACAGGGTGACTATGGCTACACCTTC. The chain uses TRBV18 and TRBJ1-2; 9 positions agree with TRBD1. This CDR3 is 15 amino acids long. Germline V gene sequence: CDR1 KGHSH, CDR2 LQKENI. With 3 bases clipped from V and 3 bases from J, the junction kept 5 bases outside the gene matches.

V and J are TRBV14 and TRBJ1-6, with D unclear. Trimming stripped 2 bases from V and 4 bases from J, with 6 bases between. The CDR3 extends over 14 amino acids. CDR1 and CDR2 (germline): SGHDN, FVKESK. CDR3 sequence (DNA): TGTGCCAGCAGCCAACCCTTTTATAATTCACCCCTCCACTTT. Translated: CASSQPFYNSPLHF.

This sequence joins TRBV18 and TRBJ2-2; D gene uncertain. CDR1 is KGHSH, CDR2 LQKENI, per germline. The ends were cut back, 4 bases at V and 3 bases at J, with 15 bases in the middle. The CDR3 loop spans 16 amino acids. This CDR3 is CASSRSLLTDTGELFF. In DNA form, the CDR3 reads TGTGCCAGCTCACGTTCTCTCCTAACCGACACCGGGGAGCTGTTTTTT.

The gene calls are TRBV11-3 and TRBJ2-7, with a tentative D call TRBD2 (5 bases). The V gene lost 4 bases and the J gene lost 0 bases, with 13 bases spanning the gap. CDR1 is SGHNT and CDR2 is YENEEA in the germline V gene. This CDR3 spans 15 amino acids. The CDR3 DNA reads as TGTGCCAGCAGCTCACCGCGGGTTCCCTCCTACGAGCAGTACTTC. It specifies CASSSPRVPSYEQYF. The full variable domain, in which reference TRBV11-3 and TRBJ2-7 provide the parts outside the CDR3, is EAGVVQSPRYKIIEKKQPVAFWCNPISGHNTLYWYLQNLGQGPELLIRYENEEAVDDSQLPKDRFSAERLKGVDSTLKIQPAELGDSAVYLCASSSPRVPSYEQYFGPGTRLTVT.

This clone was counted once. A read error may produce the germline difference seen at one junction end. The rearrangement links TRBV18 to TRBJ2-5; the D gene is possibly TRBD1 (6 bases). CDR1 and CDR2 from the germline V gene are KGHSH and LQKENI. The CDR3 is made up of 17 amino acids. CDR3 residues: CVSSPLSLTGIKETQYF. CDR3 DNA sequence: TGTGTCAGCTCACCACTTAGTCTGACAGGAATAAAAGAGACCCAGTACTTC. Drawing the rest from reference TRBV18 and TRBJ2-5, the complete variable domain is NAGVMQNPRHLVRRRGQEARLRCSPMKGHSHVYWYRQLPEEGLKFMVYLQKENIIDESGMPKERFSAEFPKEGPSILRIQQVVRGDSAAYFCVSSPLSLTGIKETQYFGPGTRLLVL.

This chain uses TRBV5-4 with TRBJ2-6, with D unclear. With 6 bases removed from V and 2 bases from J, the gap between germline ends came to 6 bases. CDR1 SGHNT and CDR2 YYREEE come from the germline V gene (reference sequence). The CDR3 sequence is 13 residues long. CDR3 in DNA: TGTGCCAGCATGAGGACTGGGGCCAACGTCCTGACTTTC. This encodes CASMRTGANVLTF.

The chain is built from TRBV7-2 and TRBJ1-6; tentative D call: TRBD1 (6 bases). The germline V and J ends were trimmed by 2 bases and 5 bases, with 10 bases remaining between them. The CDR3 runs to 15 residues. Germline V gene data show CDR1 as SGHTA and CDR2 as FQGNSA. The CDR3 is CASSLSQGDNSPLHF. The DNA of the CDR3 is TGTGCCAGCAGCTTATCACAGGGAGATAATTCACCCCTCCACTTT.

J is TRBJ2-5 and V is TRBV4-3, with 13 bases that match TRBD2. The CDR3 loop spans 17 amino acids. The V gene end was trimmed by 0 bases and the J gene end by 6 bases; junction bases not matched to a gene: 7. Germline CDR1 is LGHNA and CDR2 is YSLEER. The CDR3 loop is CASSQDYGLAGVKTQYF. The DNA of the CDR3 is TGCGCCAGCAGCCAAGATTACGGACTAGCGGGGGTAAAGACCCAGTACTTC.

V is TRBV9 and J is TRBJ2-5; TRBD1 agrees at 9 bases. Germline values: CDR1 SGDLS, CDR2 YYNGEE. The V gene end was trimmed by 3 bases and the J gene end by 5 bases; junction bases not matched to a gene: 8. The CDR3 is 15 residues long. The CDR3 reads CASSATQGAMETQYF. As DNA, the CDR3 is TGTGCCAGCAGCGCGACACAGGGGGCGATGGAGACCCAGTACTTC.

The chain employs TRBV6-2 or TRBV6-3 and TRBJ1-3; D uncertain. V lost 6 bases and J lost 0, with 6 bases in between. Per the germline V gene, CDR1 is MNHEY and CDR2 is SVGEGT. The CDR3 has 13 residues. The CDR3 bases are TGTGCCAGCAGCCTCAGCTCTGGAAACACCATATATTTT. It translates to CASSLSSGNTIYF.

The J gene is TRBJ1-2, the V gene TRBV2, with 9 bases fitting TRBD1. CDR3 length equals 14 residues. Germline CDR1 and CDR2: SNHLY and FYNNEI. V was clipped by 4 bases and J by 8 bases; unmatched bases: 8. In DNA form, the CDR3 reads TGTGCCAGCAGTGTAGTTCGGACAGGGGACGGCTACACCTTC. Amino acids: CASSVVRTGDGYTF.

Only a few counts were recorded for this clone. The CDR3 DNA follows: TGTGCCACCCATAGCGGGAGCCCCTACAATGAGCAGTTCTTC. Translated, it gives CATHSGSPYNEQFF. The chain recombines TRBV5-6 with TRBJ2-1; TRBD2 agrees at 9 bases. There are 14 residues in the CDR3. Per the germline V gene, CDR1 is SGHDT and CDR2 is YYEEEE. Germline trimming cut 9 bases from V and 2 bases from J; bases unmatched to any gene: 6. The complete variable domain, with remaining parts taken from reference TRBV5-6 and TRBJ2-1, reads DAGVTQSPTHLIKTRGQQVTLRCSPKSGHDTVSWYQQALGQGPQFIFQYYEEEERQRGNFPDRFSGHQFPNYSSELNVNALLLGDSALYLCATHSGSPYNEQFFGPGTRLTVL.

This chain uses TRBV12-3 or TRBV12-4 with TRBJ2-1; a possible D gene is TRBD1 (6 bases). V lost 10 bases, J lost 2 bases, and 12 bases lay in between. The CDR3 runs to 13 residues. CDR3 bases: TGTGCCACCAAGGGGGTCCCCTACAATGAGCAGTTCTTC. It translates to CATKGVPYNEQFF.

The chain is built from TRBV5-8 and TRBJ2-7; TRBD2 matches at 12 bases. V lost 1 base, J lost 1 base, and 6 bases stayed unmatched. Germline CDR1 is SGHTS and CDR2 is YDEGEE. The CDR3 runs to 17 residues. Here the CDR3 reads CASSLLAGGLQSYEQYF. Written as DNA, the CDR3 is TGTGCCAGCAGCTTGCTAGCGGGGGGGCTGCAATCCTACGAGCAGTACTTC.

The V call is TRBV5-1, the J call TRBJ2-7; tentative D call: TRBD1 (5 bases). V was trimmed by 0 bases and J by 0 bases, leaving 13 bases between them. Germline loops: CDR1 SGHRS, CDR2 YFSETQ. The CDR3 runs 16 residues. Here the CDR3 DNA reads TGCGCCAGCAGCTTGGGCGGACACTCCAGCTCCTACGAGCAGTACTTC. Residues: CASSLGGHSSSYEQYF.

This clone was found a few times. J is TRBJ1-2 and V is TRBV7-9; TRBD1 agrees at 10 bases. The junction had 8 bases not matched to a gene; V was cut back by 3 bases and J by 4 bases. Germline loops: CDR1 SEHNR, CDR2 FQNEAQ (reference sequence). The CDR3 consists of 16 residues. The CDR3 loop reads CASSFDRDRGGYGYTF. The CDR3, as DNA: TGTGCCAGCAGCTTTGACCGGGACAGGGGTGGCTATGGCTACACCTTC.

V and J are TRBV19 and TRBJ1-2; D not certain. This CDR3 comprises 12 residues. The germline V gene has CDR1 LNHDA and CDR2 SQIVND (reference sequence). V was clipped by 5 bases and J by 0 bases, with 4 bases between them. For the CDR3, the DNA is TGTGCCAGTAGTCCCGCTAACTATGGCTACACCTTC. Its translation is CASSPANYGYTF.

In this sample, this clone turned up a few times. The chain carries TRBV5-4 and TRBJ2-7; 10 nucleotides agree with TRBD2. V gave up 0 bases and J gave up 2 bases; unmatched junction bases: 5. This CDR3 contains 16 residues. CDR1 SGHNT and CDR2 YYREEE come from the germline V gene (reference sequence). CDR3 bases: TGTGCCAGCAGCTTGGGAAGGACTAGCGGAGCCTACGAGCAGTACTTC. Protein: CASSLGRTSGAYEQYF.

V usage is TRBV6-5 and J usage is TRBJ1-4, with D maybe TRBD1 (6 bases). The CDR3 loop spans 15 amino acids. Trimming took off 5 bases at V and 5 bases at J, with 15 bases between the two ends. The germline CDR1 and CDR2 sequences are MNHEY and SVGAGI. The CDR3 DNA reads TGTGCCAGCAGTCGAGGCCGGGACACGAATGAAAAACTGTTTTTT. Translation: CASSRGRDTNEKLFF.

The chain links TRBV20-1 to TRBJ1-2; the D is unclear. There are 13 residues in the CDR3. Germline CDR1 and CDR2: DFQATT and SNEGSKA (reference sequence). V was pared by 3 bases and J by 4 bases, with 12 bases between. In DNA form, the CDR3 reads TGCAGTGCTAGTCCCGCGGATGTCTATGGCTACACCTTC. This translates into CSASPADVYGYTF.

J is TRBJ2-1 and V is TRBV5-1, with TRBD2 matching over 7 bases. V gave up 9 bases and J gave up 9 bases; unmatched junction bases: 18. The CDR3 is 15 residues long. Germline loops: CDR1 SGHRS, CDR2 YFSETQ. The CDR3 DNA follows: TGCGCCACCTCCCAGTGGACTAGTGGTATAGGTGAGCAGTTCTTC. Its translation: CATSQWTSGIGEQFF.